This T cell receptor beta chain derives from a study of cytomegalovirus exposure and HLA in healthy donors. Study results and caveats: Analysis performed later showed TCR beta chains linked to HLA being more clonally expanded than equally common others.

The PCR ran on 60 Vbeta and 13 Jbeta primers. Sequenced by immunoSEQ multiplex PCR; TCRdb stores in-frame clones only, minus some. Among about 120,000 clones listed, approximately 80% were seen once. This clone was observed a single time. Its cognate antigen is unknown. The TCR was taken from a man in his forties in good health and CMV-seropositive. The sample taken for sequencing was PBMCs.

CDR3 in DNA: TGTGCCAGCGAGACAGGGGGGTCCTACGAGCAGTACTTC. Translating gives CASETGGSYEQYF. The chain couples TRBV2 to TRBJ2-7; 9 bases are shared with TRBD1. V gave up 8 bases and J gave up 1 base; unmatched junction bases: 3. CDR3 size: 13 residues. The germline V gene has CDR1 SNHLY and CDR2 FYNNEI. Full variable domain (outside the CDR3, taken from reference TRBV2 and TRBJ2-7): EPEVTQTPSHQVTQMGQEVILRCVPISNHLYFYWYRQILGQKVEFLVSFYNNEISEKSEIFDDQFSVERPDGSNFTLKIRSTKLEDSAMYFCASETGGSYEQYFGPGTRLTVT.